This entry lists 13 T cell receptor beta chains sequenced from one sample in a study of blood T cell repertoires in COVID-19. TCRdb's copy holds only in-frame clones and misses some; the assay was immunoSEQ multiplex PCR. In the table there are about 230,000 clones, around nine tenths of which are singletons. The sequencing sample was made of PBMCs or T cells enriched from blood (not recorded which). Receptors originate from a woman in her 30s with acute COVID-19.

The chain employs TRBV13 and TRBJ1-6; D is unresolved. V was cut by 5 bases and J by 6 bases, with 17 bases left in between. Per the germline V gene, CDR1 is PRHDT and CDR2 is FYEKMQ (reference sequence). The CDR3 loop spans 16 amino acids. CDR3 DNA sequence: TGTGCCAGCAGCCCAACCGTGGGAGTCCGTAATTCACCCCTCCACTTT. Its translation is CASSPTVGVRNSPLHF.

The chain uses TRBV6-5 and TRBJ1-1; D unresolved. In germline, CDR1 is MNHEY, CDR2 SVGAGI. Trimming cost V 0 bases and J 0 bases, with 5 bases left between them. The CDR3 extends over 14 amino acids. Here the CDR3 reads CASSYSLLNTEAFF. In DNA, the CDR3 is TGTGCCAGCAGTTACTCCCTCCTGAACACTGAAGCTTTCTTT.

J is TRBJ2-7 and V is TRBV29-1; tentatively, D is TRBD1 (6 bases). The CDR3 is 14 amino acids. Trimming took off 3 bases at V and 2 bases at J, with 14 bases between the two ends. Germline V lookup: CDR1 SQVTM, CDR2 ANQGSEA. DNA of the CDR3: TGCAGCGTTGATGTCGGGACACCAACCTACGAGCAGTACTTC. Amino acids: CSVDVGTPTYEQYF.

The genes are TRBV29-1 and TRBJ2-5, with TRBD2 identical over 7 bases. This CDR3 has 13 amino acids. CDR1 and CDR2 (germline): SQVTM, ANQGSEA. The junction had 7 bases not matched to a gene; V was cut back by 3 bases and J by 6 bases. CDR3 amino acids: CSVDPRGVQTQYF. The CDR3 DNA reads TGCAGCGTTGACCCCCGGGGGGTACAGACCCAGTACTTC. The full variable domain, completed using reference TRBV29-1 and TRBJ2-5, is SAVISQKPSRDICQRGTSLTIQCQVDSQVTMMFWYRQQPGQSLTLIATANQGSEATYESGFVIDKFPISRPNLTFSTLTVSNMSPEDSSIYLCSVDPRGVQTQYFGPGTRLLVL.

The chain uses TRBV4-3 and TRBJ2-3; D is unresolved. The length of the CDR3 is 15 residues. V was pared by 0 bases and J by 3 bases, with 10 bases between. The germline gives CDR1 LGHNA, CDR2 YSLEER. The CDR3 nucleotides read TGCGCCAGCAGCCAAGATGTGGTAGAGACAGATACGCAGTATTTT. Protein product: CASSQDVVETDTQYF.

This clone was recorded only once. V gene TRBV5-1 combines with J gene TRBJ1-2; no clear D gene. CDR1 and CDR2 (germline): SGHRS, YFSETQ. This CDR3 has 14 amino acids. The V gene lost 0 bases and the J gene lost 0 bases, with 6 bases spanning the gap. The CDR3 DNA follows: TGCGCCAGCAGCTTGGAGCGCCCTAACTATGGCTACACCTTC. This codes for CASSLERPNYGYTF.

The chain is built from TRBV29-1 and TRBJ2-7; TRBD1 or TRBD2 may be the D gene (6 bases each). V was shortened by 7 bases and J by 2 bases, with 12 bases between the two germline ends. CDR1 is SQVTM, CDR2 ANQGSEA, per germline. The CDR3 is 12 amino acids. The CDR3 reads CSGGDNTYEQYF. The CDR3, as DNA: TGCAGCGGGGGGGACAATACCTACGAGCAGTACTTC.

The chain uses TRBV5-4 and TRBJ2-1, with D perhaps matching TRBD1 (6 bases). Trimming left V 8 bases short and J 0 bases short, with 15 bases between. The CDR3 sequence is 15 residues long. The V gene's germline CDR1 is SGHNT and CDR2 YYREEE (reference sequence). CDR3 in amino acids: CASYLNRDSYNEQFF. The DNA for the CDR3 is TGTGCCAGTTACTTAAACAGGGACTCCTACAATGAGCAGTTCTTC.

This chain connects TRBV7-2 to TRBJ2-3; 7 bases line up with TRBD2. CDR1 and CDR2 (germline): SGHTA, FQGNSA. The CDR3 has 15 residues. With 3 bases clipped from V and 2 bases from J, the junction kept 5 bases outside the gene matches. The CDR3 sequence is CASSFRGVATDTQYF. The CDR3 DNA reads as TGTGCCAGCAGCTTCCGGGGGGTTGCCACAGATACGCAGTATTTT.

CDR3 coding DNA: TGTGCCAGCAGCTTGGTTAGGCTAGCCTCGGGGTCCTACAATGAGCAGTTCTTC. It yields the protein CASSLVRLASGSYNEQFF. The V and J genes are TRBV5-8 and TRBJ2-1, with TRBD2 as a possible D gene (5 bases). Germline V gene sequence: CDR1 SGHTS, CDR2 YDEGEE. This CDR3 is 18 amino acids long. Trimming stripped 0 bases from V and 1 base from J, with 17 bases between.

V usage is TRBV10-3 and J usage is TRBJ2-7; 10 bases align to TRBD1. The germline V gene encodes CDR1 ENHRY and CDR2 SYGVKD. Trimming removed 0 bases from V and 0 bases from J; junction bases left unmatched: 2. The CDR3 loop spans 16 amino acids. As DNA, the CDR3 is TGTGCCATCAGTGAGTCGGACAGGGGGGGCTCCTACGAGCAGTACTTC. Translating gives CAISESDRGGSYEQYF.

The rearrangement links TRBV5-1 to TRBJ2-2, with TRBD2 matching over 11 bases. CDR1 is SGHRS and CDR2 is YFSETQ in the germline V gene. The CDR3 sequence is 19 residues long. V dropped 2 bases and J dropped 5; count of bases not matched to a gene: 14. The DNA of the CDR3 is TGCGCCAGCAGCTTAGGCGGGACTAGCGGCTTCGACCCGACCGGGGAGCTGTTTTTT. This codes for CASSLGGTSGFDPTGELFF. The complete variable domain, with remaining parts taken from reference TRBV5-1 and TRBJ2-2, reads KAGVTQTPRYLIKTRGQQVTLSCSPISGHRSVSWYQQTPGQGLQFLFEYFSETQRNKGNFPGRFSGRQFSNSRSEMNVSTLELGDSALYLCASSLGGTSGFDPTGELFFGEGSRLTVL.

The rearrangement uses TRBV7-6 and TRBJ1-2; 8 bases are a match to TRBD1. The CDR3 spans 19 residues. J was trimmed by 4 bases and V by 3 bases; bases with no gene match: 19. CDR1 and CDR2 (germline): SGHVS, FNYEAQ. The CDR3 DNA reads TGTGCCAGCAGCTTTGTGTCAACTCGACAGGGGATGCAAAGCTATGGCTACACCTTC. This codes for CASSFVSTRQGMQSYGYTF.